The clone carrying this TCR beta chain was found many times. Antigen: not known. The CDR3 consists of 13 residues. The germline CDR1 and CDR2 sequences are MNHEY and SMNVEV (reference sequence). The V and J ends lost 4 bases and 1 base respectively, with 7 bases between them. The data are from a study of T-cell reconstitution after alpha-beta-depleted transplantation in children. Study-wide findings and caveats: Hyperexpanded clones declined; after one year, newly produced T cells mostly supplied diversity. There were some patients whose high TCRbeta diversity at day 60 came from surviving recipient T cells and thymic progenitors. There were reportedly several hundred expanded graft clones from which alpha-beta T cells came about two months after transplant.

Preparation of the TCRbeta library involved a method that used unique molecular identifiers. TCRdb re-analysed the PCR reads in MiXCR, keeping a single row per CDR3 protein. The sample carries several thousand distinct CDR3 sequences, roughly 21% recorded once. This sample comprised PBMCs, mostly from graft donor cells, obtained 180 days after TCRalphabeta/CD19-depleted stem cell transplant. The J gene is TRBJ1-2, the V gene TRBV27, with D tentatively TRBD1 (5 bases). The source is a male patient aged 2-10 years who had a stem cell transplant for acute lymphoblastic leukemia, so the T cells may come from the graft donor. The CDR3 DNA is TGTGCCAGCAGTTCCAGGGTTAACTATGGCTACACCTTC. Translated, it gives CASSSRVNYGYTF.